This TCR beta chain was documented in a study of CD8 T cells in ankylosing spondylitis. Whole-study results and caveats: Disease-linked clones bore a CD8+ phenotype and were relatively rare in peripheral blood. Ankylosing spondylitis blood appeared to be characterized by a TCR beta motif of under 10 highly homologous variants.

J was trimmed by 7 bases and V by 5 bases; bases with no gene match: 13. The length of the CDR3 is 16 residues. Looked up from germline, CDR1 is SGHTA and CDR2 is FQGNSA. This clonotype was detected only a few times. Its antigen is still unknown. TCRdb passed the 5' RACE reads through MiXCR, listing each CDR3 protein once. In the table there are roughly 370,000 distinct CDR3 sequences, approximately 20% of which are singletons. This rearrangement joins TRBV7-2 to TRBJ1-5; 8 nucleotides match TRBD1. The TCR originated in a male donor with ankylosing spondylitis. The sequenced sample consisted of blood, either unsorted or a sorted T cell fraction (not recorded which). The CDR3 DNA reads TGTGCCAGCAGCCCCCGGGACAGGAACGAGGGGCAGCCCCAGCATTTT. Protein: CASSPRDRNEGQPQHF.